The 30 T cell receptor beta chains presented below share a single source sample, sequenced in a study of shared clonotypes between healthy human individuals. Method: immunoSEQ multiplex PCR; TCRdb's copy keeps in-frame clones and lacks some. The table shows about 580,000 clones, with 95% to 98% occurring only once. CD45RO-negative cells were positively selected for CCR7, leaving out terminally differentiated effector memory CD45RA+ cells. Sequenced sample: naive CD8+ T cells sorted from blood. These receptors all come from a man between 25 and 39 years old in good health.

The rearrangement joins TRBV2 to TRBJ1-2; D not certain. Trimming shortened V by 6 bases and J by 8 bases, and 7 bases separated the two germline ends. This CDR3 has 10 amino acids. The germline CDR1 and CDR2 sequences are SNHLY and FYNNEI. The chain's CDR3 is CASRFLGYTF. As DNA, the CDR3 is TGTGCCAGCAGGTTCCTGGGCTACACCTTC.

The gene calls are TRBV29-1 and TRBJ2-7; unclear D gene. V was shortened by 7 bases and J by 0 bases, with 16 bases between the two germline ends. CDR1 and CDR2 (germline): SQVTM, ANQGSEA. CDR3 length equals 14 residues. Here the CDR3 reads CSAAHQETSYEQYF. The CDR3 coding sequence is TGCAGCGCCGCCCACCAGGAAACCTCCTACGAGCAGTACTTC.

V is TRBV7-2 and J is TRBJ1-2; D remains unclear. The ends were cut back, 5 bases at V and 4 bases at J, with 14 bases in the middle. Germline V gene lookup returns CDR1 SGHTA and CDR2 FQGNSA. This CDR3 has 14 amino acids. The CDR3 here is CASSTYISSYGYTF. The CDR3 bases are TGTGCCAGCAGCACTTATATCTCTTCCTATGGCTACACCTTC.

CDR3 residues: CASSLSWTGGQPQHF. CDR3 nucleotides: TGTGCCAGCAGTTTAAGTTGGACGGGCGGGCAGCCCCAGCATTTT. V is TRBV27 and J is TRBJ1-5; no clear D. This CDR3 contains 15 residues. Trimming took 2 bases from V and 7 from J, leaving 15 bases between them. Per the germline V gene, CDR1 is MNHEY and CDR2 is SMNVEV (reference sequence).

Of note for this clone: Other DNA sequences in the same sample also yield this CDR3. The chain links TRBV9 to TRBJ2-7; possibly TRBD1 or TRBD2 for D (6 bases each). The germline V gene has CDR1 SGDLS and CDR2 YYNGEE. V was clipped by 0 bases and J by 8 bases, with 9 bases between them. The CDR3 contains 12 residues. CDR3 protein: CASSVEGGQQYF. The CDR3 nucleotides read TGTGCCAGCAGCGTAGAGGGGGGCCAGCAGTACTTC.

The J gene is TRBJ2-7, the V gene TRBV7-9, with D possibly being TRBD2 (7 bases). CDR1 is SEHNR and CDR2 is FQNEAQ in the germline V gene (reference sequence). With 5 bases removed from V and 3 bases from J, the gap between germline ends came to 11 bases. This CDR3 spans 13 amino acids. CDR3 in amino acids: CASSGGARYEQYF. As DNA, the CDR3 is TGTGCCAGCAGCGGGGGGGCACGCTACGAGCAGTACTTC.

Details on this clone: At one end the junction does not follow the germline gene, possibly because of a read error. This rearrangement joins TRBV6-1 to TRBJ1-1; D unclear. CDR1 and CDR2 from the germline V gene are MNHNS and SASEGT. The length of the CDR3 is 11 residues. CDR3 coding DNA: TGTGCCAGCAGTGATGGGATAAGTGGAAACTTT. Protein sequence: CASSDGISGNF.

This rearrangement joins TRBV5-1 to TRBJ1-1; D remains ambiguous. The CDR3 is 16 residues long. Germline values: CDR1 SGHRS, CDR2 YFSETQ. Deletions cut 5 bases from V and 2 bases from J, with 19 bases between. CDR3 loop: CASRSADSPRNTEAFF. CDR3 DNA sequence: TGCGCCAGCAGATCCGCGGACTCACCCCGAAACACTGAAGCTTTCTTT. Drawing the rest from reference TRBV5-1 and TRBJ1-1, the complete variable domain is KAGVTQTPRYLIKTRGQQVTLSCSPISGHRSVSWYQQTPGQGLQFLFEYFSETQRNKGNFPGRFSGRQFSNSRSEMNVSTLELGDSALYLCASRSADSPRNTEAFFGQGTRLTVV.

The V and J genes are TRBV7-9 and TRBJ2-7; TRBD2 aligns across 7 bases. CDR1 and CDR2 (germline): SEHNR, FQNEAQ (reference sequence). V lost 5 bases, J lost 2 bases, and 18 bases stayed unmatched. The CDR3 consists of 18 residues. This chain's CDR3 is CASSHSSPSGSTPYEQYF. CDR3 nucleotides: TGTGCCAGCAGCCATAGTAGTCCTAGCGGTAGTACCCCCTACGAGCAGTACTTC.

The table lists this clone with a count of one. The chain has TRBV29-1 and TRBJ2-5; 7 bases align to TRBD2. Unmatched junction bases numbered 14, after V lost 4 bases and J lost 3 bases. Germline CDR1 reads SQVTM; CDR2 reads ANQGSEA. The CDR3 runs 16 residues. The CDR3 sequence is CSVVGLVGLAEETQYF. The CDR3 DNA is TGCAGCGTTGTGGGTCTAGTGGGTCTAGCGGAAGAGACCCAGTACTTC.

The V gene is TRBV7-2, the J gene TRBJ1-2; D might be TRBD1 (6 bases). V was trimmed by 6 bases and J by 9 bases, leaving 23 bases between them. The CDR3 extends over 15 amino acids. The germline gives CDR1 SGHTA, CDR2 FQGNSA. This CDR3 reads CASRPIPVSGESYTF. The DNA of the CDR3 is TGTGCCAGCAGGCCCATCCCGGTTTCAGGGGAGAGCTACACCTTC.

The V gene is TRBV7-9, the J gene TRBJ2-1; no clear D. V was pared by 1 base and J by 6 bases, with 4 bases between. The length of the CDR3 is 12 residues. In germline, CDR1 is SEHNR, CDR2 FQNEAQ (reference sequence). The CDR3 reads CASSLVRNEQFF. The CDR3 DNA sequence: TGTGCCAGCAGCTTAGTACGCAATGAGCAGTTCTTC.

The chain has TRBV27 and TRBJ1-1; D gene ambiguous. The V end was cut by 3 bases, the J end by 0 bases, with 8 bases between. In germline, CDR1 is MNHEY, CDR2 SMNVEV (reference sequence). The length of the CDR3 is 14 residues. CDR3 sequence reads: CASSFNIMNTEAFF. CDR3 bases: TGTGCCAGCAGTTTTAACATCATGAACACTGAAGCTTTCTTT.

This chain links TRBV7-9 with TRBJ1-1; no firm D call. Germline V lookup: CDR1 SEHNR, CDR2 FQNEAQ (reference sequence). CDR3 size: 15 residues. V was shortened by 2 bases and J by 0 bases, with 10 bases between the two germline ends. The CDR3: CASSLYQGLNTEAFF. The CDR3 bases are TGTGCCAGCAGCTTATATCAAGGTTTGAACACTGAAGCTTTCTTT. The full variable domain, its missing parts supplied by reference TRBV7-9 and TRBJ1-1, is DTGVSQNPRHKITKRGQNVTFRCDPISEHNRLYWYRQTLGQGPEFLTYFQNEAQLEKSRLLSDRFSAERPKGSFSTLEIQRTEQGDSAMYLCASSLYQGLNTEAFFGQGTRLTVV.

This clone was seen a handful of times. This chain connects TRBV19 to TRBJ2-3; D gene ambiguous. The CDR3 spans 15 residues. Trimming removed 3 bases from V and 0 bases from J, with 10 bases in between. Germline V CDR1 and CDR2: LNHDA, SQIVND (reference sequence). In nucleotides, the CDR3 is TGTGCCAGTAGTATCTATGGGTGGAGCACAGATACGCAGTATTTT. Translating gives CASSIYGWSTDTQYF.

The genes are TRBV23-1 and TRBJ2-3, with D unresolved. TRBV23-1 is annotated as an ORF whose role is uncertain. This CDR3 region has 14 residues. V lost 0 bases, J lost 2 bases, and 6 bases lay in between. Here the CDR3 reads CASSQSDTTDTQYF. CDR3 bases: TGCGCCAGCAGTCAATCGGATACCACAGATACGCAGTATTTT.

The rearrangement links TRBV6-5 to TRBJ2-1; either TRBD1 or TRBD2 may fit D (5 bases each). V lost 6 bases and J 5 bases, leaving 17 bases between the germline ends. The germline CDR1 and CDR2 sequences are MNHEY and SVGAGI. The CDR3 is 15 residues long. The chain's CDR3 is CASSLATGGNNEQFF. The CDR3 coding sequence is TGTGCCAGCAGCCTCGCTACTGGGGGAAACAATGAGCAGTTCTTC.

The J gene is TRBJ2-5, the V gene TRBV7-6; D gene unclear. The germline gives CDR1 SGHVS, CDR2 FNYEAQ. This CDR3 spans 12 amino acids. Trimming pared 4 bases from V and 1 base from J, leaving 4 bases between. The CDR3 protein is CASSSPQETQYF. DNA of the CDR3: TGTGCCAGCAGCTCCCCCCAAGAGACCCAGTACTTC.

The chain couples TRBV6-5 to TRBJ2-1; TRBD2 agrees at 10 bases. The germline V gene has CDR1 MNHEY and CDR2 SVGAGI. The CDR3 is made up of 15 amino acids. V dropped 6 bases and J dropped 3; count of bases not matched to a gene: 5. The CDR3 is CASSWTSGNYNEQFF. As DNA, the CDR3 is TGTGCCAGCAGCTGGACTAGCGGAAACTACAATGAGCAGTTCTTC.

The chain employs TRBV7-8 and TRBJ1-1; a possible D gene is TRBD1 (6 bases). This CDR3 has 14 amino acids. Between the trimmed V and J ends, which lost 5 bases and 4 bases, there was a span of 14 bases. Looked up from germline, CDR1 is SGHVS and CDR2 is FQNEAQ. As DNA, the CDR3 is TGTGCCAGCAGCCGCTCACCACAGGGCACTGAAGCTTTCTTT. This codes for CASSRSPQGTEAFF. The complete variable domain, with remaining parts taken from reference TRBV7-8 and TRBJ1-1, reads GAGVSQSPRYKVAKRGQDVALRCDPISGHVSLFWYQQALGQGPEFLTYFQNEAQLDKSGLPSDRFFAERPEGSVSTLKIQRTQQEDSAVYLCASSRSPQGTEAFFGQGTRLTVV.

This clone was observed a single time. CDR3 in amino acids: CASQGAFQETQYF. CDR3 DNA sequence: TGTGCTAGTCAGGGGGCGTTCCAAGAGACCCAGTACTTC. This rearrangement joins TRBV12-5 to TRBJ2-5, with 8 bases aligning to TRBD1. The CDR3 sequence is 13 residues long. Germline-derived CDR1 and CDR2 are LGHNT and FRNRAP. With V trimmed by 8 bases and J by 1 base, 3 bases remained unmatched.

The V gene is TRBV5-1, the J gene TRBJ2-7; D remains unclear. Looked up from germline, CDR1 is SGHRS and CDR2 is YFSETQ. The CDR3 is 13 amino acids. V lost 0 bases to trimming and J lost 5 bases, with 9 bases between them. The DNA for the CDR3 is TGCGCCAGCAGCTTGGCGTCCGGTAACGAGCAGTACTTC. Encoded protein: CASSLASGNEQYF. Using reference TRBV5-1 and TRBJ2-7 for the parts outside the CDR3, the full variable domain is KAGVTQTPRYLIKTRGQQVTLSCSPISGHRSVSWYQQTPGQGLQFLFEYFSETQRNKGNFPGRFSGRQFSNSRSEMNVSTLELGDSALYLCASSLASGNEQYFGPGTRLTVT.

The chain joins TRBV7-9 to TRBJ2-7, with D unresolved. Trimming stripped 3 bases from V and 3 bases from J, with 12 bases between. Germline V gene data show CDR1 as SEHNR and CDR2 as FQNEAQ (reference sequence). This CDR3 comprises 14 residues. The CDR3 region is CASSLIGGDYEQYF. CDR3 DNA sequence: TGTGCCAGCAGCTTGATCGGCGGTGACTACGAGCAGTACTTC.

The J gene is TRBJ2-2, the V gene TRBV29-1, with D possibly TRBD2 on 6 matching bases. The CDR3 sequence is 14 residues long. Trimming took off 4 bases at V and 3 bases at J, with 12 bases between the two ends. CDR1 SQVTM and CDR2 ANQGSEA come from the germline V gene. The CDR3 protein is CSVVGGDYTGELFF. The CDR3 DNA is TGCAGCGTTGTGGGCGGGGATTACACCGGGGAGCTGTTTTTT.

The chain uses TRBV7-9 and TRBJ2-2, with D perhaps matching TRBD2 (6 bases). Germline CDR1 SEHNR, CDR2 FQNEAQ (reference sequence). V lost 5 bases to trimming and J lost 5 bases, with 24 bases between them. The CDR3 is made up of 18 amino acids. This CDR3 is CASSLWGGGTGGTGELFF. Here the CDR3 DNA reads TGTGCCAGCAGCCTGTGGGGTGGGGGGACCGGAGGTACCGGGGAGCTGTTTTTT.

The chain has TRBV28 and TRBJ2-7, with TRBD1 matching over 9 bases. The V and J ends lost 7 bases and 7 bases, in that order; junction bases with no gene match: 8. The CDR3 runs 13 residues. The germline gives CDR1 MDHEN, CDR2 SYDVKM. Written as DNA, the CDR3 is TGTGCCAGCACTTCCGGGACAGGGAATGAGCAGTACTTC. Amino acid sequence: CASTSGTGNEQYF.

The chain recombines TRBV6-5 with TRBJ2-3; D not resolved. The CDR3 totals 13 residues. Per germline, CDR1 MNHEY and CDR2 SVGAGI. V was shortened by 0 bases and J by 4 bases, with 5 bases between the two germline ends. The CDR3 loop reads CASSYSSSDTQYF. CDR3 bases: TGTGCCAGCAGTTACTCGAGTTCAGATACGCAGTATTTT.

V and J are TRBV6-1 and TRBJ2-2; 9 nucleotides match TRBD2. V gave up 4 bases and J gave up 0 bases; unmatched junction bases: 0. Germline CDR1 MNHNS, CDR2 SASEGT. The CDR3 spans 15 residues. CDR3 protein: CASSVAGANTGELFF. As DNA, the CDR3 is TGTGCCAGCAGTGTAGCGGGAGCGAACACCGGGGAGCTGTTTTTT.

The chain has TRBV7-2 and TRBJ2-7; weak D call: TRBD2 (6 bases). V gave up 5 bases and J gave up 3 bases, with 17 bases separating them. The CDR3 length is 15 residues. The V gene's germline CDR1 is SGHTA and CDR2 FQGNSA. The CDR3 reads CASSPWGDSSYEQYF. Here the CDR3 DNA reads TGTGCCAGCAGCCCGTGGGGGGACTCGAGCTACGAGCAGTACTTC.

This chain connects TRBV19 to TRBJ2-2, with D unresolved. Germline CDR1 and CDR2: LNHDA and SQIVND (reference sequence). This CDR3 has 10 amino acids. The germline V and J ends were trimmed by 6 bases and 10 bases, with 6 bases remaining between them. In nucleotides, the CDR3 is TGTGCCAGTAGACAGTCGGAGCTGTTTTTT. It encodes CASRQSELFF.